These T cell receptor beta chains were read from a single sample in a study of response to subunit inactivated influenza vaccine. In TCRdb, the RT-PCR reads were re-called with MiXCR into one record per CDR3 protein. The repertoire holds 250,000 to 350,000 distinct CDR3 sequences, with about 20% as singletons. The sample in question was PBMCs from blood, obtained around 22 months after vaccination. The receptors derive from a man between 50 and 75 years old who received an inactivated influenza vaccine. CDR3s include the opening cysteine and the closing phenylalanine or tryptophan. D genes are given only for firm matches. A row's size may be missing; if present it is once, few, many or a size class.

J gene | clone size | D gene | V gene | CDR3 DNA | CDR3 protein
TRBJ1-5 | . | . | TRBV20-1 | TGCAGTGCCCTTTGGGCAGGGGACCAGCCCCAGCATTTT | CSALWAGDQPQHF
TRBJ2-4 | few | . | TRBV7-6 | TGTGCCAGCAGCTTAGAGGATGGTAAAATTCAGTACTTC | CASSLEDGKIQYF
TRBJ1-4 | . | . | TRBV18 | TGTGCCAGCTCACCACCCTCCTCTAATGAAAAACTGTTTTTT | CASSPPSSNEKLFF
TRBJ1-2 | . | . | TRBV6-5 | TGTGCCAGCAATTCGGGCGGACCTAACTATGGCTACACCTTC | CASNSGGPNYGYTF
TRBJ1-1 | few | . | TRBV5-4 | TGTGCCAGCAGCTTGAGGTCTTTCTTT | CASSLRSFF
TRBJ1-3 | . | . | TRBV11-2 | TGTGCCAGCAGCTTAATGGGGGGCTCCCGGGTTTTCGGAAACACCATATATTTT | CASSLMGGSRVFGNTIYF
TRBJ1-5 | . | . | TRBV7-9 | TGTGCCAGCAGCTTGGAGCTTAGCAATCAGCCCCAGCATTTT | CASSLELSNQPQHF
TRBJ1-1 | . | . | TRBV4-1 | TGCGCCAGCAGCCTAGAGGAGGGCACTGAAGCTTTCTTT | CASSLEEGTEAFF
TRBJ1-5 | . | TRBD1 | TRBV7-8 | TGTGCCAGCAGCCCAAACCGGACAGGAGTTAGCAATCAGCCCCAGCATTTT | CASSPNRTGVSNQPQHF
TRBJ2-7 | . | . | TRBV5-1 | TGCGCCAGCAGCTTGGTAGCAGCCGTAGTCTACGAGCAGTACTTC | CASSLVAAVVYEQYF
TRBJ1-1 | many | . | TRBV6-2/TRBV6-3 | TGTGCCAGCAGTTACGCATGGAACACTGAAGCTTTCTTT | CASSYAWNTEAFF
TRBJ1-1 | . | . | TRBV28 | TGTGCCAGCAGTTTATGGGGTGGGAACACTGAAGCTTTCTTT | CASSLWGGNTEAFF
TRBJ1-1 | few | TRBD1 | TRBV5-1 | TGCGCCAGCAGCCTCCCGGGACAGGGCCAATCTGAAGCTTTCTTT | CASSLPGQGQSEAFF
TRBJ1-2 | . | . | TRBV21-1 | TGTGCCAGGAGCAGTCGGGGTACTGGCGGCTACACCTTC | CARSSRGTGGYTF
TRBJ1-4 | . | . | TRBV19 | TGTGCCAGTAGTGTCGAGGGACGAGAAAAACTGTTTTTT | CASSVEGREKLFF
TRBJ2-1 | large | TRBD1 | TRBV2 | TGTGCCAGCAGTACGGACAGGGGGATCAATGAGCAGTTCTTC | CASSTDRGINEQFF
TRBJ1-1 | . | . | TRBV2 | TGTGCCAGCAAGGTGAGCCGATTAGCGCCTACGAACACTGAAGCTTTCTTT | CASKVSRLAPTNTEAFF
TRBJ1-1 | many | . | TRBV12-3/TRBV12-4 | TGTGCCAGCAGCCAAGCGGAGAAAGCTTTCTTT | CASSQAEKAFF